The 26 T cell receptor beta chains in this list originate from one sample, sequenced in a study of blood T cell repertoires in COVID-19 (TCRdb year 2020). The method behind the library was the immunoSEQ multiplex PCR assay. This is the immuneACCESS table as TCRdb keeps it, with only in-frame sequences that have V and J called. A part of the clones is gone; compared with another copy, unresolved V genes explain less than half, and the rest is unexplained. This sample gives roughly 200,000 clones in total; 80% to 85% of them show up just once. Of the sample, under 5% is held by the ten largest clones. Material for sequencing was peripheral blood. The source is a man aged 45-65 years with active or convalescent COVID-19.

V and J are TRBV6-5 and TRBJ1-3, with TRBD1 identical over 7 bases. Looked up from germline, CDR1 is MNHEY and CDR2 is SVGAGI. V shed 5 bases, J shed 2 bases, and the junction held 6 bases outside the gene matches. This CDR3 has 15 amino acids. CDR3 bases: TGTGCCAGCAGTACTACAGGGGCAACTGGAAACACCATATATTTT. Its translation is CASSTTGATGNTIYF.

This chain connects TRBV5-1 to TRBJ1-2; D is unresolved. The V end lost 4 bases, the J end lost 5 bases, and 12 bases lay between the germline ends. Germline lookup yields CDR1 SGHRS and CDR2 YFSETQ. This CDR3 contains 13 residues. The CDR3 nucleotides read TGCGCCAGCAGCCCCGACGGGATGTATGGCTACACCTTC. This gives the protein CASSPDGMYGYTF.

The rearrangement links TRBV27 to TRBJ1-1; perhaps TRBD1 as D (5 bases). Germline CDR1 and CDR2: MNHEY and SMNVEV (reference sequence). The ends were cut back, 7 bases at V and 10 bases at J, with 16 bases in the middle. The CDR3 loop spans 12 amino acids. CDR3 sequence reads: CASTSGGGVAFF. The CDR3 DNA reads as TGTGCCAGCACCTCGGGGGGGGGTGTAGCTTTCTTT.

The rearrangement joins TRBV7-2 to TRBJ2-7; D call uncertain. The V gene lost 3 bases and the J gene lost 1 base, with 13 bases spanning the gap. Germline V gene lookup returns CDR1 SGHTA and CDR2 FQGNSA. The CDR3 extends over 15 amino acids. CDR3 sequence: CASSFELGVSYEQYF. The DNA for the CDR3 is TGTGCCAGCAGCTTTGAGCTTGGAGTTTCCTACGAGCAGTACTTC.

This clone was observed a few times. This chain uses TRBV5-1 with TRBJ1-3; D unclear. This CDR3 is built from 13 residues. CDR1 and CDR2 from the germline V gene are SGHRS and YFSETQ. V gave up 5 bases and J gave up 2 bases, with 8 bases separating them. CDR3 residues: CASSSQPGNTIYF. Here the CDR3 DNA reads TGCGCCAGCAGTTCACAGCCTGGAAACACCATATATTTT.

The V gene is TRBV9, the J gene TRBJ2-1, with D maybe TRBD2 (6 bases). This CDR3 is 16 amino acids long. Deletions cut 2 bases from V and 7 bases from J, with 19 bases between. The germline V gene encodes CDR1 SGDLS and CDR2 YYNGEE. This chain's CDR3 is CASSVTSSSLLNEQFF. CDR3 DNA: TGTGCCAGCAGCGTTACTAGCAGCTCTTTGTTGAATGAGCAGTTCTTC.

The chain has TRBV27 and TRBJ2-5; weak D call: TRBD2 (6 bases). V was trimmed by 11 bases and J by 9 bases, leaving 22 bases between them. Germline CDR1 MNHEY, CDR2 SMNVEV (reference sequence). The CDR3 length is 13 residues. The CDR3 region is CASAGPPALAQYF. In DNA form, the CDR3 reads TGTGCCTCCGCGGGACCCCCGGCCCTAGCCCAGTACTTC.

The rearrangement uses TRBV7-6 and TRBJ2-3, with D possibly TRBD2 on 5 matching bases. The CDR3 covers 15 residues. V dropped 0 bases and J dropped 3 bases, with 10 bases sitting between them. The germline V gene encodes CDR1 SGHVS and CDR2 FNYEAQ. The CDR3: CASSLAGERTDTQYF. CDR3 DNA: TGTGCCAGCAGCTTAGCCGGGGAAAGGACAGATACGCAGTATTTT.

The rearrangement links TRBV28 to TRBJ2-7; D call uncertain. CDR1 and CDR2 (germline): MDHEN, SYDVKM. CDR3 length: 14 amino acids. Trimming removed 6 bases at V and 4 bases at J, with 16 bases between. CDR3 in amino acids: CASRLIYMKYEQYF. The CDR3 DNA is TGTGCCAGCAGACTAATCTATATGAAATACGAGCAGTACTTC. The complete variable domain, with remaining parts taken from reference TRBV28 and TRBJ2-7, reads DVKVTQSSRYLVKRTGEKVFLECVQDMDHENMFWYRQDPGLGLRLIYFSYDVKMKEKGDIPEGYSVSREKKERFSLILESASTNQTSMYLCASRLIYMKYEQYFGPGTRLTVT.

This clone was detected a few times. The V and J genes are TRBV6-5 and TRBJ1-4; 9 bases fit TRBD1. Germline V gene sequence: CDR1 MNHEY, CDR2 SVGAGI. After removal of 2 bases from V and 7 bases from J, the junction contained 5 bases not matched to a gene. This CDR3 is built from 15 residues. In DNA form, the CDR3 reads TGTGCCAGCAGTTACAGGACAGGGGCAGGTGAAAAACTGTTTTTT. Encoded protein: CASSYRTGAGEKLFF.

The rearrangement joins TRBV7-9 to TRBJ1-1; weak D call: TRBD1 (5 bases). Looked up from germline, CDR1 is SEHNR and CDR2 is FQNEAQ (reference sequence). Between the trimmed V and J ends, which lost 5 bases and 4 bases, there was a span of 14 bases. The CDR3 runs to 14 residues. Written as DNA, the CDR3 is TGTGCCAGCAGCCTCCCAAGGGGTGTCACTGAAGCTTTCTTT. Amino acid sequence: CASSLPRGVTEAFF.

The CDR3 DNA sequence: TGTGCCAGTAGTCCCCTGGGACAACGCAATCAGCCCCAGCATTTT. Residues: CASSPLGQRNQPQHF. This chain links TRBV19 with TRBJ1-5, with D possibly matching TRBD1 (6 bases). V was pared by 5 bases and J by 2 bases, with 13 bases between. Germline CDR1 LNHDA, CDR2 SQIVND (reference sequence). The CDR3 runs 15 residues.

The chain employs TRBV7-8 and TRBJ2-5, with TRBD1 matching over 7 bases. Germline V gives CDR1 SGHVS, CDR2 FQNEAQ. This CDR3 spans 15 amino acids. V lost 7 bases and J lost 6; bases outside the gene matches: 14. Here the CDR3 reads CASIWNRGEGQTQYF. The CDR3 DNA reads TGTGCCAGCATCTGGAACAGGGGAGAGGGTCAGACCCAGTACTTC.

The gene calls are TRBV5-4 and TRBJ2-5, with TRBD2 identical over 12 bases. The CDR3 runs to 16 residues. CDR1 SGHNT and CDR2 YYREEE come from the germline V gene (reference sequence). The V segment lost 6 bases and the J segment 2 bases; nucleotides outside the gene matches: 8. CDR3 nucleotides: TGTGCCAGCATGGCTAGCGGGGGGGCGGGACAAGAGACCCAGTACTTC. Translated: CASMASGGAGQETQYF.

The chain employs TRBV5-4 and TRBJ2-7, with a possible D match to TRBD2 (6 bases). V lost 4 bases, J lost 0 bases, and 14 bases lay in between. This CDR3 is built from 15 residues. Germline V lookup: CDR1 SGHNT, CDR2 YYREEE (reference sequence). CDR3 bases: TGTGCCAGCAGCCCCGGTGGAGGGCCCTCCTACGAGCAGTACTTC. The encoded protein is CASSPGGGPSYEQYF. Looking up the rest from reference TRBV5-4 and TRBJ2-7 gives the full variable domain: ETGVTQSPTHLIKTRGQQVTLRCSSQSGHNTVSWYQQALGQGPQFIFQYYREEENGRGNFPPRFSGLQFPNYSSELNVNALELDDSALYLCASSPGGGPSYEQYFGPGTRLTVT.

This rearrangement joins TRBV7-2 to TRBJ2-3, with D possibly matching TRBD2 (6 bases). The CDR3 runs 15 residues. Germline CDR1 SGHTA, CDR2 FQGNSA. V lost 5 bases to trimming and J lost 5 bases, with 17 bases between them. The CDR3, as DNA: TGTGCCAGCAGCCGGGGGTTAGGAACGGGAGATACGCAGTATTTT. Protein sequence: CASSRGLGTGDTQYF.

This chain joins TRBV28 and TRBJ1-3; D is possibly TRBD1 (5 bases). Germline assignment: CDR1 MDHEN and CDR2 SYDVKM. The CDR3 covers 15 residues. V shed 2 bases and J shed 0 bases, with 8 bases lying between them. In DNA form, the CDR3 reads TGTGCCAGCAGTTTAGCAGGGCTCTCTGGAAACACCATATATTTT. Translating gives CASSLAGLSGNTIYF. The full variable domain, its missing parts supplied by reference TRBV28 and TRBJ1-3, is DVKVTQSSRYLVKRTGEKVFLECVQDMDHENMFWYRQDPGLGLRLIYFSYDVKMKEKGDIPEGYSVSREKKERFSLILESASTNQTSMYLCASSLAGLSGNTIYFGEGSWLTVV.

This chain links TRBV9 with TRBJ2-2; 9 bases are shared with TRBD1. The CDR3 runs 16 residues. Trimming cost V 4 bases and J 1 base; bases outside gene matches: 5. The germline V gene has CDR1 SGDLS and CDR2 YYNGEE. The CDR3 DNA follows: TGTGCCAGCAGCACCCCGGGACAGGGGAACACCGGGGAGCTGTTTTTT. Protein product: CASSTPGQGNTGELFF.

The chain recombines TRBV30 with TRBJ2-6; weak D call: TRBD1 (6 bases). The CDR3 runs to 14 residues. Germline lookup yields CDR1 GTSNPN and CDR2 SVGIG (reference sequence). The V end was cut by 3 bases, the J end by 2 bases, with 8 bases between. This CDR3 reads CAWRRGTGANVLTF. The CDR3 DNA follows: TGTGCCTGGAGGAGGGGGACTGGGGCCAACGTCCTGACTTTC.

The chain carries TRBV27 and TRBJ2-3, with D maybe TRBD1 (5 bases). With 7 bases removed from V and 1 base from J, the gap between germline ends came to 12 bases. Germline CDR1 and CDR2: MNHEY and SMNVEV (reference sequence). The length of the CDR3 is 14 residues. CDR3 residues: CASTLQGRTDTQYF. The CDR3 DNA reads as TGTGCCAGCACTCTGCAGGGCCGCACAGATACGCAGTATTTT.

This clone was counted between two and nine times. The chain is built from TRBV7-2 and TRBJ1-4, with D maybe TRBD1 (5 bases). V was clipped by 3 bases and J by 3 bases, with 11 bases between them. This CDR3 has 15 residues. Germline CDR1 SGHTA, CDR2 FQGNSA. CDR3: CASSLSGSSNEKLFF. As DNA, the CDR3 is TGTGCCAGCAGCTTGTCAGGGTCGTCTAATGAAAAACTGTTTTTT.

The chain has TRBV4-1 and TRBJ2-2; 8 bases fit TRBD1. Unmatched junction bases numbered 6, after V lost 4 bases and J lost 5 bases. There are 15 residues in the CDR3. CDR1 and CDR2 (germline): MGHRA, YSYEKL. The CDR3, as DNA: TGCGCCAGCAGCCCCAGGGGGCAGGTTACCGGGGAGCTGTTTTTT. Encoded protein: CASSPRGQVTGELFF.

The CDR3 here is CASGRGPDLYGYTF. The CDR3 DNA reads as TGTGCCAGCGGTAGGGGGCCGGACCTCTATGGCTACACCTTC. The genes are TRBV2 and TRBJ1-2, with 7 bases that match TRBD1. CDR3 length: 14 residues. The germline gives CDR1 SNHLY, CDR2 FYNNEI. V shed 8 bases, J shed 4 bases, and the junction held 10 bases outside the gene matches.

The V call is TRBV15, the J call TRBJ2-7; TRBD1 aligns across 12 bases. The CDR3 runs 17 residues. V shed 0 bases and J 5 bases; nucleotides not matched to a gene: 8. Germline lookup yields CDR1 LNHNV and CDR2 YYDKDF (reference sequence). The CDR3 DNA follows: TGTGCCACCAGCAGAGACCCGCCGGGACAGGGGGCCAACGAGCAGTACTTC. It is translated as CATSRDPPGQGANEQYF.

The rearrangement uses TRBV19 and TRBJ1-2; 7 nucleotides agree with TRBD1. V was clipped by 6 bases and J by 3 bases; unmatched bases: 1. Looked up from germline, CDR1 is LNHDA and CDR2 is SQIVND (reference sequence). The CDR3 is 12 amino acids. The CDR3 is CASSGQDYGYTF. The CDR3 bases are TGTGCCAGTAGCGGACAGGACTATGGCTACACCTTC.

The chain employs TRBV4-3 and TRBJ2-3; TRBD1 might be the D (5 bases). This CDR3 has 18 residues. From germline, CDR1 is LGHNA and CDR2 YSLEER. Trimming cost V 1 base and J 0 bases, with 17 bases left between them. The CDR3 sequence is CASSQGGGRAVSTDTQYF. Written as DNA, the CDR3 is TGCGCCAGCAGCCAAGGTGGTGGCAGGGCAGTAAGCACAGATACGCAGTATTTT.